Listed below are T cell receptor beta chains from one sample, sequenced in a study of blood T cells in healthy people across ages. Using its own MiXCR run on the 5' RACE reads, TCRdb lists one record per CDR3 protein. Of roughly 680,000 distinct CDR3 sequences in the sample, approximately 49% were seen once. Sequenced: blood. The receptors were sampled from a woman in her sixties or seventies in good health. The CDR3 runs from the conserved cysteine through the conserved F or W. The order of the fields is clone size, V gene, J gene, D gene, CDR3 protein, CDR3 DNA. D genes are given only for firm matches. Rows give clone size only sometimes, using once, few, many, or a class for an expanded clone.

abundance: few; v_gene: TRBV3-1; j_gene: TRBJ1-2; d_gene: -; CDR3aa: CASSQDGTSYGYTF; CDR3nt: TGTGCCAGCAGCCAAGATGGGACGTCCTATGGCTACACCTTC
abundance: -; v_gene: TRBV21-1; j_gene: TRBJ2-7; d_gene: -; CDR3aa: CASSKGRDNSSYEQYF; CDR3nt: TGTGCCAGCAGCAAAGGGCGGGACAACTCCTCCTACGAGCAGTACTTC
abundance: -; v_gene: TRBV11-3; j_gene: TRBJ2-1; d_gene: -; CDR3aa: CASSWGNNDEQFF; CDR3nt: TGTGCCAGCAGCTGGGGTAACAATGATGAGCAGTTCTTC
abundance: -; v_gene: TRBV29-1; j_gene: TRBJ1-2; d_gene: -; CDR3aa: CSVGAGVGGYTF; CDR3nt: TGCAGCGTTGGGGCAGGGGTGGGTGGCTACACCTTC
abundance: -; v_gene: TRBV7-2; j_gene: TRBJ2-1; d_gene: TRBD2; CDR3aa: CASSFGLAGGGEQFF; CDR3nt: TGTGCCAGCAGCTTCGGACTAGCGGGAGGCGGCGAGCAGTTCTTC
abundance: few; v_gene: TRBV29-1; j_gene: TRBJ2-3; d_gene: TRBD1; CDR3aa: CSVEGQGADTQYF; CDR3nt: TGCAGCGTTGAGGGACAGGGAGCAGATACGCAGTATTTT
abundance: -; v_gene: TRBV4-2; j_gene: TRBJ2-7; d_gene: TRBD2; CDR3aa: CASSQRTSESTYEQYF; CDR3nt: TGTGCCAGCAGCCAGAGAACTAGCGAGAGCACCTACGAGCAGTACTTC
abundance: -; v_gene: TRBV20-1; j_gene: TRBJ1-5; d_gene: TRBD1; CDR3aa: CSARQGEDQPQHF; CDR3nt: TGCAGTGCTAGACAGGGGGAAGATCAGCCCCAGCATTTT
abundance: few; v_gene: TRBV28; j_gene: TRBJ2-3; d_gene: -; CDR3aa: CASSEGWQDTQYF; CDR3nt: TGTGCCAGCAGTGAGGGCTGGCAAGATACGCAGTATTTT
abundance: -; v_gene: TRBV7-9; j_gene: TRBJ2-3; d_gene: -; CDR3aa: CASSSSGTDTQYF; CDR3nt: TGTGCCAGCAGCTCTAGCGGCACAGATACGCAGTATTTT
abundance: -; v_gene: TRBV6-1; j_gene: TRBJ2-7; d_gene: -; CDR3aa: CASSGVVESEQYF; CDR3nt: TGTGCCAGCAGTGGAGTAGTAGAAAGCGAGCAGTACTTC
abundance: few; v_gene: TRBV27; j_gene: TRBJ2-4; d_gene: -; CDR3aa: CASSRGPVAKNIQYF; CDR3nt: TGTGCCAGCAGCCGTGGCCCCGTAGCCAAAAACATTCAGTACTTC
abundance: few; v_gene: TRBV20-1; j_gene: TRBJ2-5; d_gene: TRBD2; CDR3aa: CSARVGLAGRAYEQYF; CDR3nt: TGCAGTGCTAGAGTGGGACTAGCGGGACGGGCATATGAGCAGTACTTC
abundance: -; v_gene: TRBV7-9; j_gene: TRBJ2-7; d_gene: -; CDR3aa: CASSPTRFYEQYF; CDR3nt: TGTGCCAGCAGCCCTACACGTTTCTACGAGCAGTACTTC
abundance: -; v_gene: TRBV9; j_gene: TRBJ2-1; d_gene: TRBD2; CDR3aa: CASSPALGGRTRGYEQFF; CDR3nt: TGTGCCAGCAGCCCCGCGTTGGGCGGACGGACTAGAGGCTATGAGCAGTTCTTC